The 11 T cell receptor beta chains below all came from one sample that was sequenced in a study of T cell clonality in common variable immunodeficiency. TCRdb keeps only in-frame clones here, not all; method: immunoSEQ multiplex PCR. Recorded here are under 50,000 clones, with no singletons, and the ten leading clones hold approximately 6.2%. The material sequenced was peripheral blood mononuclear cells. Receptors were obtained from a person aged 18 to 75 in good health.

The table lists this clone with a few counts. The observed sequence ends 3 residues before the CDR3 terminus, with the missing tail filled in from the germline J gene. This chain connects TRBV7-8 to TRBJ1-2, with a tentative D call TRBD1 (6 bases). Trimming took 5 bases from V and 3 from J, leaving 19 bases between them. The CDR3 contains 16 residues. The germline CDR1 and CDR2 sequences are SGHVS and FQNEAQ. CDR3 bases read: TGTGCCAGCAGCCCAAGGGGGGGGAAGTTCGACTATGGC. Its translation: CASSPRGGKFDYG. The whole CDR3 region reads CASSPRGGKFDYGYTF. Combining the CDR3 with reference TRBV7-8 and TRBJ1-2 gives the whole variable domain GAGVSQSPRYKVAKRGQDVALRCDPISGHVSLFWYQQALGQGPEFLTYFQNEAQLDKSGLPSDRFFAERPEGSVSTLKIQRTQQEDSAVYLCASSPRGGKFDYGYTFGSGTRLTVV.

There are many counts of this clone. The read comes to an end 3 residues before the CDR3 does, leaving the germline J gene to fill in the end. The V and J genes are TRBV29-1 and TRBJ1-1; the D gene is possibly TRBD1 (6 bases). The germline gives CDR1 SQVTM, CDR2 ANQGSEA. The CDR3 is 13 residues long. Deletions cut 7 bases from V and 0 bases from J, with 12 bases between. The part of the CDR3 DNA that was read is TGCAGCGCCACAGGGATTTTGAACACTGAA. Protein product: CSATGILNTE. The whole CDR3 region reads CSATGILNTEAFF.

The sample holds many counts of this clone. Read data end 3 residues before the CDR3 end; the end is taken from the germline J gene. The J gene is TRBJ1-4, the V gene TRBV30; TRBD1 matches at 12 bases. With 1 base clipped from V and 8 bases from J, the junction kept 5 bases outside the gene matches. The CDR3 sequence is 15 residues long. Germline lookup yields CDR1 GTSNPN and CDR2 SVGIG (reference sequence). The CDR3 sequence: CAWSGRDRGREKLFF. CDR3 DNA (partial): TGTGCCTGGAGTGGCCGGGACAGGGGGCGCGAAAAA.

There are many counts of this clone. CDR3 sequence reads: CASSTSGTGVGYTF. Partial CDR3 DNA: TGCGCCAGCAGCACCTCCGGGACAGGGGTAGGC. The gene calls are TRBV5-1 and TRBJ1-2; TRBD1 aligns across 10 bases. The read halts 3 residues ahead of the CDR3 end, with the missing end drawn from the germline J gene. This CDR3 has 14 residues. Germline-derived CDR1 and CDR2 are SGHRS and YFSETQ.

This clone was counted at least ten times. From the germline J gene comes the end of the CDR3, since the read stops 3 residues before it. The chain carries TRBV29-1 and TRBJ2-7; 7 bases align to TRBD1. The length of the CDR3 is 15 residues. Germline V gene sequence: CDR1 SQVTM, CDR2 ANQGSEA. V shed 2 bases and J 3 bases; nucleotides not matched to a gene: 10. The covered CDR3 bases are TGCAGCGTTGAATCCAACAGGGGCCCCGACTACGAG. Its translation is CSVESNRGPDYE. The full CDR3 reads CSVESNRGPDYEQYF.

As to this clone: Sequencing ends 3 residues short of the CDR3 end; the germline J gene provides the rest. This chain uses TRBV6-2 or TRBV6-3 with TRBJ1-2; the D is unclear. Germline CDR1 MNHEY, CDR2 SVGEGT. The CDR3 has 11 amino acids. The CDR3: CASRYNLDYTF. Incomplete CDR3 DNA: TGTGCCAGCCGCTATAACTTAGAC.

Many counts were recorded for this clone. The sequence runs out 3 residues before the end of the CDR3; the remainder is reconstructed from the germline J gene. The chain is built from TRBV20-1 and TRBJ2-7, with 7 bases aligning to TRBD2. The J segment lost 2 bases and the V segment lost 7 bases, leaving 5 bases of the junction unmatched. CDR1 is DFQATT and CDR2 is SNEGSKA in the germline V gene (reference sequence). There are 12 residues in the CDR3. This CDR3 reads CSVRLAAYEQYF. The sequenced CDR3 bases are TGCAGTGTTCGACTAGCAGCCTACGAG.

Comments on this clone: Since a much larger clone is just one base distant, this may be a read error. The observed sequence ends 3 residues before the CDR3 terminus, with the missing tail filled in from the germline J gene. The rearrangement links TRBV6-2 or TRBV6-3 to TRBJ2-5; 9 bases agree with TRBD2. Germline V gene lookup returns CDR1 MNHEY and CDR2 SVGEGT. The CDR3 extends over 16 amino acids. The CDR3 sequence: CASSYNGGGATDTQYF. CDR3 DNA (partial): TGTGCCAGCAGTTACAATGGCGGGGGGGCGACAGATACC.

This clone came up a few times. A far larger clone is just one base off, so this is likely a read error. The CDR3 loop is CAWTVLRLATSTDTQYF. CDR3 bases read: TGTGCCTGGACTGTACTTCGACTAGCGACTAGCACAGATACG. V usage is TRBV30 and J usage is TRBJ2-3, with 8 bases fitting TRBD2. The DNA ends 3 residues before the CDR3 does, and the rest of the CDR3 is filled in from the germline J gene. With 4 bases clipped from V and 0 bases from J, the junction kept 12 bases outside the gene matches. CDR1 is GTSNPN, CDR2 SVGIG, per germline (reference sequence). The CDR3 extends over 17 amino acids.

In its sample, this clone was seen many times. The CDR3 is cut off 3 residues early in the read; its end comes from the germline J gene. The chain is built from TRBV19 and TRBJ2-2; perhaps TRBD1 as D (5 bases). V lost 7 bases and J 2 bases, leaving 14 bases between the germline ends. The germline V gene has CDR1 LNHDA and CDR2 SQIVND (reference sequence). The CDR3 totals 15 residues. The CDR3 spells CASTPGQGNTGELFF. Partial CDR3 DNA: TGTGCCAGTACCCCCGGGCAGGGTAACACCGGGGAG. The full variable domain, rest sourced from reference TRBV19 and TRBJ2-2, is DGGITQSPKYLFRKEGQNVTLSCEQNLNHDAMYWYRQDPGQGLRLIYYSQIVNDFQKGDIAEGYSVSREKKESFPLTVTSAQKNPTAFYLCASTPGQGNTGELFFGEGSRLTVL.

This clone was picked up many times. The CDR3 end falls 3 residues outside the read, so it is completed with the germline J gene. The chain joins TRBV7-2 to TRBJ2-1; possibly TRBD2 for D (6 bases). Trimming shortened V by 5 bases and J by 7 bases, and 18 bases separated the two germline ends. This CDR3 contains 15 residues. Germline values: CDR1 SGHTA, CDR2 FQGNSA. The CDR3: CASSPQAGPRNEQFF. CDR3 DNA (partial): TGTGCCAGCAGCCCCCAGGCGGGGCCCAGAAATGAG.